This record covers a single TCR beta chain. Its matching antigen is unknown. Time point noted: cycle 4 day 1 (C4D1), after more than five weeks of nivolumab. Each patient experienced a relapse that followed autologous stem cell transplantation, and brentuximab vedotin exposure varied. This record belongs to a study of PD-1 blockade in classical Hodgkin lymphoma. Clones were sequenced by immunoSEQ multiplex PCR, and TCRdb holds only the in-frame ones, with some missing. The sample consists of around 93,000 clones, 78% of them appearing once. Points from the study as a whole: A significant rise in TCR diversity by C4D1 was seen for CD4+ but not CD8+ cells. Reported baseline diversity: healthy donors highest, relapsed/refractory patients lowest. When nivolumab was started under 1 year after ASCT, patients were excluded.

The junction had 11 bases not matched to a gene; V was cut back by 3 bases and J by 5 bases. Germline V lookup: CDR1 SGHNT, CDR2 YYREEE (reference sequence). The CDR3 has 16 residues. The clonotype was recovered from a human donor with classical Hodgkin lymphoma. Sequenced material: peripheral blood mononuclear cells (PBMCs), taken before the fourth cycle of nivolumab. The V call is TRBV5-4, the J call TRBJ2-1, with 7 bases fitting TRBD2. CDR3 sequence (DNA): TGTGCCAGCAGCTCGGATCTAGCGGCTCCCCACAATGAGCAGTTCTTC. Translated: CASSSDLAAPHNEQFF.